The entry that follows covers one TCR beta chain sequence. Antigen unknown. The entry originates in a study of OX40 agonist ivuxolimab in advanced cancers. For the study at large: People in dose escalation had one of these cancers: hepatocellular carcinoma, melanoma, renal cell or head and neck cancer.

Germline V gives CDR1 KGHSH, CDR2 LQKENI. The CDR3 extends over 15 amino acids. Trimming shortened V by 2 bases and J by 2 bases, and 12 bases separated the two germline ends. Produced via immunoSEQ multiplex PCR; TCRdb's table is partial and in-frame only. This sample has about 90,000 clones, with approximately 91% found just once. Findings and limits, study-wide: At doses 0.1 to 3.0 mg/kg, CD4+ and CD8+ clones expanded. More expanded clones were found, on average, in CD8+ than in CD4+ T cells.

This specimen was CD4+ or CD8+ T cells sorted from blood, taken in a trial of the OX40 agonist ivuxolimab. V gene TRBV18 combines with J gene TRBJ1-2; TRBD1 might be the D (5 bases). This clonotype originated in an adult with an advanced solid tumor such as melanoma, head and neck, liver or kidney cancer. CDR3 sequence (DNA): TGTGCCAGCTCACCAGGAGTTGACAGCAACTATGGCTACACCTTC. Its protein is CASSPGVDSNYGYTF.